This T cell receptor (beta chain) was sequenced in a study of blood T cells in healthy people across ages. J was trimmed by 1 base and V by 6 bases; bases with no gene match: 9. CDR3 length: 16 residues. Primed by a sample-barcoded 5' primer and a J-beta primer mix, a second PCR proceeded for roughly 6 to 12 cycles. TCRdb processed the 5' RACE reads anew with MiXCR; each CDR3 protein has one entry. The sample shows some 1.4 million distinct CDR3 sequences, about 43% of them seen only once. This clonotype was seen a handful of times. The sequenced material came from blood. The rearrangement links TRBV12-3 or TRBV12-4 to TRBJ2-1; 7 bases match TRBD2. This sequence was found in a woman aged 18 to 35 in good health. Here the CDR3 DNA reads TGTGCCAGCAGCCGATCTAGCGGACTTTCCTACAATGAGCAGTTCTTC. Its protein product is CASSRSSGLSYNEQFF.